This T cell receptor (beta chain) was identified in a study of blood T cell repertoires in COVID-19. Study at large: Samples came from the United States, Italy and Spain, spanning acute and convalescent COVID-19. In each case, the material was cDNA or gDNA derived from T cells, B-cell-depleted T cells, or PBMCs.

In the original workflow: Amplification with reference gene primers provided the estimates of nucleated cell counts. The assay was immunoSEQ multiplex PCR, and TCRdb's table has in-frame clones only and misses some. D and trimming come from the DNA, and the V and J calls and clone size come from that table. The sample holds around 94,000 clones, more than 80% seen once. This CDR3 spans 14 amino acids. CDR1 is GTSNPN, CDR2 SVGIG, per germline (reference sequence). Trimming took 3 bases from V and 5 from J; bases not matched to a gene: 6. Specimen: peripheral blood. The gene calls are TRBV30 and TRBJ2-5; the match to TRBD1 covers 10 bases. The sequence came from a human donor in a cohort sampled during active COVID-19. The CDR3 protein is CAWRGQGPEETQYF. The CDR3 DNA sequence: TGTGCCTGGAGGGGACAGGGGCCGGAGGAGACCCAGTACTTC.